Following are 28 T cell receptor beta chains from one sample sequenced in a study of CD8+CD57+ T cells in acquired aplastic anemia. Genomic DNA templated the TCR beta VDJ and CDR3 profiling. In TCRdb, the reads were re-called with MiXCR into one record per CDR3 protein. The sample lists around 180,000 distinct CDR3 sequences, roughly 64% occurring once. Sequenced: sorted CD4+, CD8+, or CD8+CD57+ T cells (not recorded which) from PBMCs. These receptors came from a human donor with severe aplastic anemia or a healthy control (not recorded which).

This clonotype was counted many times. The rearrangement links TRBV7-9 to TRBJ1-1; no reliable D call. The CDR3 length is 15 residues. From germline, CDR1 is SEHNR and CDR2 FQNEAQ (reference sequence). V was trimmed by 5 bases and J by 0 bases, leaving 13 bases between them. The CDR3 DNA follows: TGTGCCAGCAGCACACCGACACTTTTGAACACTGAAGCTTTCTTT. Residues: CASSTPTLLNTEAFF.

To note about this clonotype: At one of its ends the junction is not consistent with the germline gene, which may arise from a read error. This rearrangement joins TRBV10-1 to TRBJ1-3; D might be TRBD1 (6 bases). CDR1 is WNHNN, CDR2 SYGVQD, per germline (reference sequence). The CDR3 extends over 16 amino acids. The CDR3 DNA reads as TGTGCCAGCAGTTACTCGAGGCAGGGGAGAGGAAACACCATATATTTT. Encoded protein: CASSYSRQGRGNTIYF.

About this clonotype: At one end, the junction sequence differs from germline, possibly due to a read error. This chain connects TRBV6-1 to TRBJ2-5; 8 bases map to TRBD1. The CDR3 contains 16 residues. CDR1 is MNHNS, CDR2 SASEGT, per germline. In nucleotides, the CDR3 is TGTGCCATCAGTGGCATACAGGGGGGAACGGGAGAGACCCAGTACTTC. This codes for CAISGIQGGTGETQYF.

In the case of this clonotype: Sequence at one end of the junction differs from germline and may be a read error. The CDR3 bases are TGTGCCAGCAGTGAAGGACTAGCGGATACCGCCACAGATACGCGGTATTTT. Its translation: CASSEGLADTATDTRYF. This chain links TRBV25-1 with TRBJ2-3; 10 bases are a match to TRBD2. Per germline, CDR1 MGHDK and CDR2 SYGVNS. CDR3 length equals 17 residues.

The chain carries TRBV19 and TRBJ1-1; 8 positions match TRBD1. This CDR3 comprises 17 residues. V lost 4 bases, J lost 1 base, and 11 bases stayed unmatched. The germline gives CDR1 LNHDA, CDR2 SQIVND (reference sequence). CDR3 protein: CASSTPRDRNRNTEAFF. The CDR3, as DNA: TGTGCCAGTAGTACCCCCCGGGACAGGAATAGGAACACTGAAGCTTTCTTT.

The rearrangement uses TRBV12-3 or TRBV12-4 and TRBJ2-7; 7 nucleotides align to TRBD2. V was clipped by 4 bases and J by 2 bases; unmatched bases: 11. CDR3 length: 16 amino acids. CDR3 residues: CASSYAGTTKPYEQYF. In nucleotides, the CDR3 is TGTGCCAGCAGTTATGCCGGGACTACGAAACCCTACGAGCAGTACTTC.

The chain employs TRBV10-1 and TRBJ1-3; D unclear. This CDR3 is built from 13 residues. Germline values: CDR1 WNHNN, CDR2 SYGVQD (reference sequence). The V gene lost 3 bases and the J gene lost 2 bases, with 5 bases spanning the gap. The CDR3 sequence: CASSDPPGNTIYF. CDR3 coding DNA: TGCGCCAGCAGTGATCCCCCTGGAAACACCATATATTTT.

This chain connects TRBV29-1 to TRBJ2-5; D may correspond to TRBD1 or TRBD2 (5 bases each). The CDR3 is made up of 13 amino acids. Germline V CDR1 and CDR2: SQVTM, ANQGSEA. The V end was cut by 4 bases, the J end by 4 bases, with 13 bases between. The CDR3 nucleotides read TGCAGCGTTGGAGGGCAGGGTGGAGAGACCCAGTACTTC. It yields the protein CSVGGQGGETQYF.

The chain couples TRBV20-1 to TRBJ1-5; D possibly corresponds to TRBD1 (6 bases). This CDR3 is built from 12 residues. V was clipped by 7 bases and J by 7 bases, with 14 bases between them. Germline V gene sequence: CDR1 DFQATT, CDR2 SNEGSKA (reference sequence). CDR3 residues: CSGTDSDQPQHF. The CDR3 nucleotides are TGCAGTGGGACAGATTCGGACCAGCCCCAGCATTTT.

This rearrangement joins TRBV13 to TRBJ2-5, with D perhaps matching TRBD2 (6 bases). Trimming took 0 bases from V and 5 from J, leaving 10 bases between them. This CDR3 comprises 14 residues. Germline assignment: CDR1 PRHDT and CDR2 FYEKMQ (reference sequence). This chain's CDR3 is CASSLGRGGETQYF. The CDR3 DNA sequence: TGTGCCAGCAGCTTAGGCCGTGGAGGGGAGACCCAGTACTTC.

This clonotype has a single count. V and J are TRBV12-3 or TRBV12-4 and TRBJ1-1; maybe TRBD1 (5 bases). V lost 2 bases and J 3 bases, leaving 13 bases between the germline ends. There are 15 residues in the CDR3. CDR3 DNA: TGTGCCAGCAGTTTATTCGGGGACTCGTACACTGAAGCTTTCTTT. This translates into CASSLFGDSYTEAFF.

This clonotype was counted ten times or more. The gene calls are TRBV4-3 and TRBJ2-1, with 9 positions matching TRBD1. The CDR3 length is 17 residues. Germline assignment: CDR1 LGHNA and CDR2 YSLEER. V was clipped by 0 bases and J by 8 bases; unmatched bases: 11. CDR3 protein: CASSQDEAGTGSYEQFF. Written as DNA, the CDR3 is TGCGCCAGCAGCCAAGATGAGGCCGGGACAGGGTCGTATGAGCAGTTCTTC.

This clonotype was seen at least ten times. The chain joins TRBV6-6 to TRBJ2-5, with D uncertain. Germline V gene data show CDR1 as MNHNY and CDR2 as SVGAGI (reference sequence). The CDR3 covers 12 residues. Trimming took off 6 bases at V and 7 bases at J, with 12 bases between the two ends. This CDR3 is CASSPLAGTQYF. The CDR3 DNA reads as TGTGCCAGCAGCCCTCTGGCCGGGACCCAGTACTTC.

The chain carries TRBV25-1 and TRBJ2-7; 12 nucleotides align to TRBD2. The CDR3 runs 15 residues. Germline lookup yields CDR1 MGHDK and CDR2 SYGVNS. The V segment lost 6 bases and the J segment 4 bases; nucleotides outside the gene matches: 7. The CDR3 here is CASRVLAGGVYEQYF. DNA for the CDR3: TGTGCCAGCAGGGTTCTAGCGGGAGGGGTTTACGAGCAGTACTTC.

This clonotype was counted many times. The V gene is TRBV7-9, the J gene TRBJ2-2; D may be TRBD1 (5 bases). The germline CDR1 and CDR2 sequences are SEHNR and FQNEAQ (reference sequence). Trimming removed 3 bases from V and 6 bases from J, with 11 bases in between. The CDR3 runs 14 residues. In DNA, the CDR3 is TGTGCCAGCAGCTTGGTACAGGACCCCGGGGAGCTGTTTTTT. Protein sequence: CASSLVQDPGELFF.

Turning to this clonotype: Here the CDR3 omits its conserved ending phenylalanine or tryptophan, so a read error is the likely source. The rearrangement joins TRBV25-1 to TRBJ1-1; D not resolved. V shed 0 bases and J shed 8 bases, with 13 bases lying between them. This CDR3 is 14 amino acids long. From germline, CDR1 is MGHDK and CDR2 SYGVNS. The CDR3 spells CASSEYNSGTEAFL. The CDR3 bases are TGTGCCAGCAGTGAATATAACTCGGGCACCGAAGCTTTCCTT.

The V and J genes are TRBV9 and TRBJ1-6, with TRBD1 identical over 9 bases. The CDR3 length is 15 residues. The V segment lost 4 bases and the J segment 5 bases; nucleotides outside the gene matches: 4. Germline V gene sequence: CDR1 SGDLS, CDR2 YYNGEE. DNA for the CDR3: TGTGCCAGCAGCTCCGGGACAGGGCATAATTCACCCCTCCACTTT. Translating gives CASSSGTGHNSPLHF.

This clonotype was counted many times. CDR3 residues: CASTAGAMGGGNYGYTF. The CDR3 coding sequence is TGTGCCAGCACTGCAGGCGCTATGGGGGGCGGTAACTATGGCTACACCTTC. The chain links TRBV5-4 to TRBJ1-2, with TRBD1 as a possible D gene (6 bases). CDR3 size: 17 residues. The germline V and J ends were trimmed by 6 bases and 1 base, with 22 bases remaining between them. Germline V lookup: CDR1 SGHNT, CDR2 YYREEE (reference sequence).

V is TRBV12-3 or TRBV12-4 and J is TRBJ2-3, with 13 bases aligning to TRBD2. The junction had 7 bases not matched to a gene; V was cut back by 5 bases and J by 8 bases. The CDR3 consists of 15 residues. The CDR3 is CASSPGTSGATTQYF. DNA of the CDR3: TGTGCCAGCAGTCCAGGGACTAGCGGGGCTACTACGCAGTATTTT.

In the case of this clonotype: A much more abundant neighbour one base away suggests this may be a read error. V is TRBV2 and J is TRBJ2-7; 7 bases agree with TRBD1. V was pared by 7 bases and J by 1 base, with 7 bases of the junction left unmatched. The CDR3 loop spans 14 amino acids. Germline loops: CDR1 SNHLY, CDR2 FYNNEI. This CDR3 reads CASNTGDGSYEQYF. DNA for the CDR3: TGTGCCAGCAACACAGGGGACGGGTCCTACGAGCAGTACTTC. Filled out from reference TRBV2 and TRBJ2-7, the complete variable domain reads EPEVTQTPSHQVTQMGQEVILRCVPISNHLYFYWYRQILGQKVEFLVSFYNNEISEKSEIFDDQFSVERPDGSNFTLKIRSTKLEDSAMYFCASNTGDGSYEQYFGPGTRLTVT.

The V and J genes are TRBV29-1 and TRBJ2-6; D is unclear. CDR3 length equals 14 residues. Between the trimmed V and J ends, which lost 1 base and 1 base, there was a span of 5 bases. Germline assignment: CDR1 SQVTM and CDR2 ANQGSEA. The CDR3 DNA reads as TGCAGCGTTGAAGCGGAGTCTGGGGCCAACGTCCTGACTTTC. This translates into CSVEAESGANVLTF.

This clonotype was seen more than once but under ten times. The rearrangement uses TRBV19 and TRBJ2-3; TRBD1 agrees at 7 bases. The CDR3 spans 14 residues. CDR1 LNHDA and CDR2 SQIVND come from the germline V gene (reference sequence). V lost 7 bases to trimming and J lost 1 base; unmatched junction nucleotides: 5. The CDR3 sequence: CASTRDRGTDTQYF. The CDR3 nucleotides are TGTGCCAGTACCCGGGACAGAGGCACAGATACGCAGTATTTT.

The chain links TRBV15 to TRBJ1-5, with D hard to call. CDR1 is LNHNV and CDR2 is YYDKDF in the germline V gene (reference sequence). The CDR3 has 12 amino acids. V lost 3 bases and J 6 bases, leaving 6 bases between the germline ends. The CDR3, as DNA: TGTGCCACCAGCAGTTTTGGTCAGCCCCAGCATTTT. Translated, it gives CATSSFGQPQHF.

This chain links TRBV10-3 with TRBJ1-2, with D maybe TRBD1 (5 bases). This CDR3 spans 15 amino acids. Germline V lookup: CDR1 ENHRY, CDR2 SYGVKD. The V and J ends lost 0 bases and 0 bases respectively, with 8 bases between them. The CDR3 bases are TGTGCCATCAGTGAGTCGACAGTAGCTAACTATGGCTACACCTTC. Protein: CAISESTVANYGYTF.

V and J are TRBV10-1 and TRBJ2-7; 8 bases line up with TRBD2. The CDR3 contains 18 residues. The germline V gene encodes CDR1 WNHNN and CDR2 SYGVQD (reference sequence). V trimming: 3 bases; J trimming: 1 base; junction bases outside the gene matches: 14. Here the CDR3 DNA reads TGCGCCAGCAGTGAATCTCGGCTGGTGAGCGGGGGATCCTACGAGCAGTACTTC. It codes for CASSESRLVSGGSYEQYF.

This clonotype has a count of ten or more. V gene TRBV6-5 combines with J gene TRBJ1-6; D possibly corresponds to TRBD1 (5 bases). Per the germline V gene, CDR1 is MNHEY and CDR2 is SVGAGI. With 5 bases removed from V and 4 bases from J, the gap between germline ends came to 12 bases. The CDR3 spans 15 residues. The CDR3 DNA is TGTGCCAGCAGTGGGGGGACCGATTATAATTCACCCCTCCACTTT. It specifies CASSGGTDYNSPLHF.

This clonotype was seen at least ten times. This chain uses TRBV6-2 or TRBV6-3 with TRBJ2-3, with D possibly called TRBD1 or TRBD2 (5 bases each). Germline V gives CDR1 MNHEY, CDR2 SVGEGT. V was trimmed by 7 bases and J by 2 bases, leaving 16 bases between them. The CDR3 is 15 residues long. The CDR3 sequence is CASTEAGTLTDTQYF. The CDR3 DNA follows: TGTGCCAGCACCGAGGCCGGGACCCTCACAGATACGCAGTATTTT.

The J gene is TRBJ2-5, the V gene TRBV7-2; D possibly uses TRBD1 or TRBD2 (5 bases each). Germline V gives CDR1 SGHTA, CDR2 FQGNSA. The CDR3 is made up of 15 amino acids. Trimming left V 1 base short and J 4 bases short, with 13 bases between. The CDR3 nucleotides read TGTGCCAGCAGCTTAGGGCCGTCTGGGGGAGAGACCCAGTACTTC. Translated, it gives CASSLGPSGGETQYF.